This is a list of T cell receptor beta chains from one sample in a study of blood T cell repertoires in COVID-19. Sequencing was performed with immunoSEQ multiplex PCR; in TCRdb, only in-frame clones are kept and a portion is missing. The sample carries a few hundred thousand clones, roughly 90% recorded once. Sequenced sample: PBMCs or T cells enriched from blood (not recorded which). These receptors were collected from a woman in her forties or fifties in a cohort exposed to, infected with or recovered from COVID-19 (not recorded which). Each CDR3 is given with its conserved first and last residue. A D gene is named only where the DNA matches it firmly. Only part of the rows carry a size: once, few, many, or a class if the clone is expanded.

>TRBJ1-2|TRBD1|.|TRBV7-8
TGTGCCAGCAGCTTAATCGGGATTAGACAGGGGGCGGTTGGCTACACCTTC
CASSLIGIRQGAVGYTF
>TRBJ2-7|.|few|TRBV7-2
TGTGCCAGCAGCTTAGTTGTTAGTTCGGGGTACGAGCAGTACTTC
CASSLVVSSGYEQYF
>TRBJ2-7|TRBD2|.|TRBV27
TGTGCCAGCAGTCCACGGACTAGCGGGTGGTACGAGCAGTACTTC
CASSPRTSGWYEQYF
>TRBJ1-4|TRBD1|.|TRBV6-5
TGTGCCAGCAGTAGACAGGGTTTAGAAGAGGAAAAACTGTTTTTT
CASSRQGLEEEKLFF
>TRBJ2-5|TRBD2|.|TRBV4-2
TGTGCCAGCAGCCGGGGACTAGCAGAAGAGACCCAGTACTTC
CASSRGLAEETQYF
>TRBJ1-5|.|.|TRBV7-8
TGTGCCAGCAGCCCAGAGACTCTACGAAGCAATCAGCCCCAGCATTTT
CASSPETLRSNQPQHF
>TRBJ2-1|.|few|TRBV19
TGTGCCAGCGCCCAAAGGGAAAGGGGCAGGGCTGAGCAGTTCTTC
CASAQRERGRAEQFF
>TRBJ2-3|.|.|TRBV2
TGTGCCAGCAGTCGAGGAGCGGTTGGTACAGATACGCAGTATTTT
CASSRGAVGTDTQYF
>TRBJ1-2|TRBD1|.|TRBV30
TGTGCCTGGGGACAGGGCGGCGATGGCTACACCTTC
CAWGQGGDGYTF
>TRBJ2-3|.|.|TRBV5-4
TGTGCCAGCAGTTTCGCAGGGCCGCTCACAGATACGCAGTATTTT
CASSFAGPLTDTQYF
>TRBJ1-1|.|.|TRBV28
TGTGCCAGCAGTTTATACGGGAACACTGAAGCTTTCTTT
CASSLYGNTEAFF
>TRBJ2-7|TRBD2|once|TRBV4-3
TGCGCCAGCAGCCAGACGCGCGGGGGTCCCTACGAGCAGTACTTC
CASSQTRGGPYEQYF
>TRBJ2-1|.|few|TRBV9
TGTGCCAGCAGCGTAGATTACTCGCGGGGACCCTCCTACAATGAGCAGTTCTTC
CASSVDYSRGPSYNEQFF
>TRBJ1-2|TRBD1|once|TRBV7-2
TGTGCCAGCAGCTCGACAGGGCCGGGACACTATGGCTACACCTTC
CASSSTGPGHYGYTF
>TRBJ1-5|TRBD1|.|TRBV4-2
TGTGCCAGCAGTCCCCAGACAGGGGGAGGCTATAGCAATCAGCCCCAGCATTTT
CASSPQTGGGYSNQPQHF
>TRBJ1-5|TRBD1|.|TRBV28
TGTGCCAGCAAGTCCGCCGGGACAGCAGACAATCAGCCCCAGCATTTT
CASKSAGTADNQPQHF
>TRBJ1-1|.|.|TRBV27
TGTGCCAGCAGTTTATCTCAGGGCGGGGGGAACACTGAAGCTTTCTTT
CASSLSQGGGNTEAFF